These T cell receptor beta chains were read from a single sample in a study of cytomegalovirus exposure and HLA in healthy donors. Sequenced by immunoSEQ multiplex PCR; TCRdb stores in-frame clones only, minus some. The profile shows under 300,000 clones, roughly 90% of them singletons. Sample: PBMCs. These receptors were collected from a woman aged 18-30 years in good health and CMV-seronegative. Each CDR3 is given with its conserved first and last residue. Fields, in order: V gene, clone size, D gene, J gene, CDR3 length, CDR3 protein, CDR3 DNA. D genes are given only for firm matches. The size entry is marked missing in some rows and otherwise reads once, few, many or a size class.

TRBV6-1	.	TRBD1	TRBJ1-2	14	CASTMDRGNYGYTF	TGTGCCAGCACCATGGACAGGGGGAACTATGGCTACACCTTC
TRBV7-6	.	.	TRBJ2-1	16	CASSPTTGTTYNEQFF	TGTGCCAGCAGCCCCACGACCGGGACAACCTACAATGAGCAGTTCTTC
TRBV9	.	.	TRBJ1-1	14	CASSVGTSNTEAFF	TGTGCCAGCAGCGTAGGGACAAGTAACACTGAAGCTTTCTTT
TRBV4-1	.	.	TRBJ2-1	16	CASSQPGMRPYNEQFF	TGCGCCAGCAGCCAACCGGGAATGAGGCCCTACAATGAGCAGTTCTTC
TRBV7-9	.	TRBD1	TRBJ2-5	14	CASSWTGGQETQYF	TGTGCCAGCAGCTGGACAGGGGGGCAAGAGACCCAGTACTTC
TRBV2	few	.	TRBJ2-7	13	CASRPEGDYEQYF	TGTGCCAGCAGGCCGGAGGGCGACTACGAGCAGTACTTC
TRBV27	.	TRBD2	TRBJ2-1	18	CASSSYYSRGGTYNEQFF	TGTGCCAGCAGTAGCTACTATTCACGGGGGGGAACCTACAATGAGCAGTTCTTC
TRBV7-3	.	TRBD1	TRBJ2-5	15	CASSLGTGGRETQYF	TGTGCCAGCAGCTTAGGGACAGGGGGACGAGAGACCCAGTACTTC
TRBV29-1	.	.	TRBJ1-2	13	CSVSPGKAYGYTF	TGCAGCGTGTCACCCGGGAAGGCCTATGGCTACACCTTC
TRBV5-4	.	TRBD2	TRBJ2-3	15	CASSLLAASTDTQYF	TGTGCCAGCAGCCTACTAGCGGCTAGCACAGATACGCAGTATTTT
TRBV28	.	.	TRBJ2-7	14	CASSRPGRRLEQYF	TGTGCCAGCAGTCGCCCAGGGAGGAGACTCGAGCAGTACTTC
TRBV27	.	.	TRBJ1-4	15	CASSLLRGRMRKLFF	TGTGCCAGCAGTTTATTACGGGGGAGGATGAGGAAACTGTTTTTT
TRBV4-1	.	.	TRBJ1-2	15	CASSQDSTRGYGYTF	TGCGCCAGCAGCCAAGATTCAACCCGGGGCTATGGCTACACCTTC
TRBV2	once	.	TRBJ2-5	13	CASGGQAQETQYF	TGTGCCAGCGGGGGACAAGCTCAAGAGACCCAGTACTTC
TRBV19	.	TRBD1	TRBJ1-1	14	CASSTKTGRTEAFF	TGTGCCAGTAGTACGAAGACAGGGAGGACTGAAGCTTTCTTT
TRBV6-6	.	TRBD1	TRBJ2-5	13	CASRPGQGMTQYF	TGTGCCAGCAGACCGGGACAGGGGATGACCCAGTACTTC
TRBV16	.	.	TRBJ1-4	15	CASSQLPGENEKLFF	TGTGCCAGCAGCCAATTGCCAGGGGAAAATGAAAAACTGTTTTTT
TRBV6-5	.	.	TRBJ2-7	11	CASSYLYEQYF	TGTGCCAGCAGTTATCTCTACGAGCAGTACTTC
TRBV4-3	.	TRBD1	TRBJ1-2	15	CASSHMTGANYGYTF	TGCGCCAGCAGCCACATGACAGGGGCTAACTATGGCTACACCTTC
TRBV28	.	.	TRBJ1-1	14	CASSLSTGPTEAFF	TGTGCCAGCAGTTTATCCACAGGGCCGACTGAAGCTTTCTTT
TRBV7-6	once	TRBD1	TRBJ2-3	15	CASSSQGARTDTQYF	TGTGCCAGCAGCTCCCAGGGGGCGCGCACAGATACGCAGTATTTT
TRBV7-9	.	.	TRBJ1-4	14	CASSTPGIGEKLFF	TGTGCCAGCAGCACTCCGGGTATAGGAGAAAAACTGTTTTTT
TRBV28	.	.	TRBJ1-2	14	CASSLLQTLYGYTF	TGTGCCAGCAGTTTACTACAGACCCTCTATGGCTACACCTTC
TRBV12-5	.	.	TRBJ1-1	12	CASGADSPEAFF	TGTGCTAGTGGTGCGGACAGCCCTGAAGCTTTCTTT
TRBV4-3	.	.	TRBJ2-1	17	CASSQRGHIHSYNEQFF	TGCGCCAGCAGCCAAAGGGGACACATACACTCCTACAATGAGCAGTTCTTC
TRBV6-6	.	TRBD1	TRBJ2-1	13	CASSGDRYNEQFF	TGTGCCAGCAGCGGGGACAGATACAATGAGCAGTTCTTC
TRBV2	.	TRBD2	TRBJ2-1	17	CASRTTSLAGAYNEQFF	TGTGCCAGCAGAACGACTTCACTAGCGGGGGCCTACAATGAGCAGTTCTTC
TRBV6-6	.	.	TRBJ2-3	12	CASAKTTDTQYF	TGTGCCTCCGCTAAAACCACAGATACGCAGTATTTT
TRBV29-1	once	.	TRBJ2-2	12	CSAGQNTGELFF	TGCAGCGCTGGACAGAACACCGGGGAGCTGTTTTTT
TRBV19	.	.	TRBJ2-2	14	CASGFGQYTGELFF	TGTGCCAGTGGTTTCGGACAGTACACCGGGGAGCTGTTTTTT
TRBV4-3	.	TRBD1	TRBJ1-5	15	CASSPTGQYNQPQHF	TGCGCCAGCAGCCCGACGGGACAGTATAATCAGCCCCAGCATTTT
TRBV5-8	.	.	TRBJ1-3	13	CASSLARQGTIYF	TGTGCCAGCAGCTTGGCCCGCCAGGGCACCATATATTTT
TRBV6-5	.	TRBD1	TRBJ1-6	15	CASSPLTGGNSPLHF	TGTGCCAGCAGTCCACTCACAGGGGGTAATTCACCCCTCCACTTT
TRBV9	.	TRBD1	TRBJ1-2	14	CASSVATGGYGYTF	TGTGCCAGCAGCGTAGCTACAGGGGGCTATGGCTACACCTTC
TRBV6-1	.	TRBD1	TRBJ1-6	14	CASRMGQTDSPLHF	TGTGCCAGCAGGATGGGACAGACAGATTCACCCCTCCACTTT
TRBV5-1	.	.	TRBJ1-1	14	CASSRTELNTEAFF	TGCGCCAGCAGCAGGACAGAGCTGAACACTGAAGCTTTCTTT
TRBV4-1	once	.	TRBJ1-1	15	CASSQDGVSDTEAFF	TGCGCCAGCAGCCAAGATGGAGTGTCCGACACTGAAGCTTTCTTT